This TCR beta chain was sequenced for a study of blood T cell repertoires in COVID-19. Study background: There were acute and convalescent COVID-19 samples, and they came from the United States, Italy and Spain. The cDNA or gDNA used as material had been derived from T cells, B-cell-depleted T cells, or PBMCs.

Original handling: Amplification of reference gene primers provided the estimated nucleated cell counts. TCRdb's table, derived via immunoSEQ multiplex PCR, lists solely in-frame clones and lacks some. The V and J calls and clone size come from that table; D and trimming were worked out from the DNA. Here the sample spans just under 150,000 clones, about 86% being singletons. The CDR3 extends over 15 amino acids. Germline V gene lookup returns CDR1 LGHDT and CDR2 YNNKEL (reference sequence). V lost 5 bases, J lost 6 bases, and 7 bases stayed unmatched. This sequence originates from a woman aged 45-60 years with active or convalescent COVID-19. Sequences were obtained from peripheral blood. The genes are TRBV3-1 (or the pseudogene TRBV3-2) and TRBJ1-6; 7 nucleotides line up with TRBD1. CDR3: CASSARDRFNSPLHF. The CDR3 nucleotides are TGTGCCAGCAGCGCCCGGGACAGATTTAATTCACCCCTCCACTTT.